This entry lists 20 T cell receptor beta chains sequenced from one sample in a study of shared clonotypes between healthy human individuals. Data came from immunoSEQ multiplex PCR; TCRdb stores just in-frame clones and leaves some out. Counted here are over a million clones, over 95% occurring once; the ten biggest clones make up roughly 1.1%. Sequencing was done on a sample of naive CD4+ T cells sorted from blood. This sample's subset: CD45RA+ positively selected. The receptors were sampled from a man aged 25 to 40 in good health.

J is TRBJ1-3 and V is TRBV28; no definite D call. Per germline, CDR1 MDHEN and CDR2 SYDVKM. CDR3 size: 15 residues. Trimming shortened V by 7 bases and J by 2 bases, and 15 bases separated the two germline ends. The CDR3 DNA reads TGTGCCAGCACCGAAATACTAGGGCCTGGAAACACCATATATTTT. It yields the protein CASTEILGPGNTIYF.

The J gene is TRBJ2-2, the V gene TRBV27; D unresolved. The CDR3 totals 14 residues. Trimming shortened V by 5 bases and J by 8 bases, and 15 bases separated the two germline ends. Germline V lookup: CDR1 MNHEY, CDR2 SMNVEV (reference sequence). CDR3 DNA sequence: TGTGCCAGCAGTCGAGGACCGTCAGTTGGGGAGCTGTTTTTT. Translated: CASSRGPSVGELFF.

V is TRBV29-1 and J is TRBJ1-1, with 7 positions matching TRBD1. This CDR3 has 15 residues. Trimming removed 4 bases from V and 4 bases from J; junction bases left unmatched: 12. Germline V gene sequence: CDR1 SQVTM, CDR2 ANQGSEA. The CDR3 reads CSVGDRAAGTTEAFF. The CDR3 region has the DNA TGCAGCGTTGGTGACAGGGCTGCGGGTACCACTGAAGCTTTCTTT.

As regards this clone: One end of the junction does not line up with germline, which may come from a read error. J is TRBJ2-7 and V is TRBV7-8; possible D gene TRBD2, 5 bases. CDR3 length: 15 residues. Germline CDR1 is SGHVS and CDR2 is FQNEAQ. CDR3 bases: TGTGCCAGCAGCCTAGCTCCGAGTGATTCGTACGAGCAGTACTTC. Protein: CASSLAPSDSYEQYF.

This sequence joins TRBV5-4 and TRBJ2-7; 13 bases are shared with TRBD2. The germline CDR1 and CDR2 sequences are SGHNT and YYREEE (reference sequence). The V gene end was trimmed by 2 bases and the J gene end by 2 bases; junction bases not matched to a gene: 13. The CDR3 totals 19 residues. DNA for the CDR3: TGTGCCAGCAGCTTCCGGACTAGCGGGAGTTCATCCGTTACCTACGAGCAGTACTTC. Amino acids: CASSFRTSGSSSVTYEQYF.

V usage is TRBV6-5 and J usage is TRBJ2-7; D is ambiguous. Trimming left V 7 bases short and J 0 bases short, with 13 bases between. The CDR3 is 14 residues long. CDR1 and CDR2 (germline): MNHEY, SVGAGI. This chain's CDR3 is CASKRQLTSYEQYF. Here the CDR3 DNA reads TGTGCCAGCAAAAGACAATTGACCTCCTACGAGCAGTACTTC.

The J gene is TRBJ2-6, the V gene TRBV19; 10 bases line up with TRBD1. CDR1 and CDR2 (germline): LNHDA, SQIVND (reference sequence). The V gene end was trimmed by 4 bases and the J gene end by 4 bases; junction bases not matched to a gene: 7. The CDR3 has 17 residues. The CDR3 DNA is TGTGCCAGTAGTAGACGGGACAGGGGACCGGGGGCCAACGTCCTGACTTTC. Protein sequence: CASSRRDRGPGANVLTF.

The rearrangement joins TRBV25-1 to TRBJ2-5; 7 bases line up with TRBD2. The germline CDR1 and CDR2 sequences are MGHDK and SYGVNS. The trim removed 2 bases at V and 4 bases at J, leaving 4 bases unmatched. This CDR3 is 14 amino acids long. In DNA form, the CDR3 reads TGTGCCAGCAGTGAAGCGGGAGTCAGAGAGACCCAGTACTTC. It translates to CASSEAGVRETQYF. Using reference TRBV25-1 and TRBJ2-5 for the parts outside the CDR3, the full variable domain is EADIYQTPRYLVIGTGKKITLECSQTMGHDKMYWYQQDPGMELHLIHYSYGVNSTEKGDLSSESTVSRIRTEHFPLTLESARPSHTSQYLCASSEAGVRETQYFGPGTRLLVL.

The CDR3, as DNA: TGTGCCATCAGTGTTACTAGCGGACAAGAGCAGTACTTC. Its protein is CAISVTSGQEQYF. V is TRBV10-3 and J is TRBJ2-7; 8 bases align to TRBD2. The CDR3 sequence is 13 residues long. J lost 7 bases, V lost 4 bases, and 6 bases had no gene match. The germline CDR1 and CDR2 sequences are ENHRY and SYGVKD.

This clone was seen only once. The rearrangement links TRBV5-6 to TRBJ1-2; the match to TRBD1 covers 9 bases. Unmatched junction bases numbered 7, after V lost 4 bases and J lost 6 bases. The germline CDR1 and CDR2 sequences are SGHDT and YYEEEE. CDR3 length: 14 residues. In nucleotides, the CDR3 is TGTGCCAGCAGCCCCTCGGACAGGGGAAATGGCTACACCTTC. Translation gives CASSPSDRGNGYTF.

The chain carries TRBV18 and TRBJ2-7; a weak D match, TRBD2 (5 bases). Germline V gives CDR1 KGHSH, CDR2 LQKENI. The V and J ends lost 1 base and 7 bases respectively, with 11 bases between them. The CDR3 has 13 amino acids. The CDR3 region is CASSPLLRDEQYF. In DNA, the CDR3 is TGTGCCAGCTCACCACTCCTGAGGGATGAGCAGTACTTC.

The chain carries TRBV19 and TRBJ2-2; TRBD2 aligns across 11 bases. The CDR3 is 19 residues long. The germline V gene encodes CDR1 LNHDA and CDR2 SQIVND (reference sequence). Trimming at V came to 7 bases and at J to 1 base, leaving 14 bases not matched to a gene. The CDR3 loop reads CASKHEVLAGVWNTGELFF. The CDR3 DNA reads TGTGCCAGTAAACACGAGGTACTAGCGGGAGTCTGGAACACCGGGGAGCTGTTTTTT.

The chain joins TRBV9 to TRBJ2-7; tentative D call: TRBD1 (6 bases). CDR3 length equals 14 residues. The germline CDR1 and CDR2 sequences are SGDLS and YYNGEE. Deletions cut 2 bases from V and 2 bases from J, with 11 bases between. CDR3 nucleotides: TGTGCCAGCAGCGTGGCAGGGGTCCCCTACGAGCAGTACTTC. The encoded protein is CASSVAGVPYEQYF.

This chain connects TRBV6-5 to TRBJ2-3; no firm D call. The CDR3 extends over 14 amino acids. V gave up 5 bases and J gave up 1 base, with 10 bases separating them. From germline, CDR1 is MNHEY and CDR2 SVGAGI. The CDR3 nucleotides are TGTGCCAGCAGTCGAGTAGGAGGCACAGATACGCAGTATTTT. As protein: CASSRVGGTDTQYF.

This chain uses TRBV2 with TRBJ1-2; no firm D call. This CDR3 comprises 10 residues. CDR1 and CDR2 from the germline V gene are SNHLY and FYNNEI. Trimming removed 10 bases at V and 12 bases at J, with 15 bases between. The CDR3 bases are TGTGCCAACCTACGGCGCCAAGACACCTTC. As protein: CANLRRQDTF.

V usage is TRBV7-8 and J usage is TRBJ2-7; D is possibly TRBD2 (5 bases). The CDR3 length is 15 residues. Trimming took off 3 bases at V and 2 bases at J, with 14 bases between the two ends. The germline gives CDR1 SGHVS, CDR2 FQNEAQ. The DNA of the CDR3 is TGTGCCAGCAGCTTGAGACGAGGGAAACCCTACGAGCAGTACTTC. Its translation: CASSLRRGKPYEQYF.

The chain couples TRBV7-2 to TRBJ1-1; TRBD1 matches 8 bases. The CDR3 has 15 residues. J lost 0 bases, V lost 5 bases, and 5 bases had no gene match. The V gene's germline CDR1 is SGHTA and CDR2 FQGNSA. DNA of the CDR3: TGTGCCAGCAGCCCCGACAGGGGTTTGAACACTGAAGCTTTCTTT. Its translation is CASSPDRGLNTEAFF.

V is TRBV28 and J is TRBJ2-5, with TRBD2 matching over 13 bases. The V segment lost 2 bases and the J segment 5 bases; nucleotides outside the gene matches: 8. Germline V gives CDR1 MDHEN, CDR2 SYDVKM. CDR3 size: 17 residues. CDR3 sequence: CASSLRLLAGGPETQYF. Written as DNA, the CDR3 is TGTGCCAGCAGTTTACGATTACTAGCGGGAGGGCCGGAGACCCAGTACTTC. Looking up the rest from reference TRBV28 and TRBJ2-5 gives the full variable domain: DVKVTQSSRYLVKRTGEKVFLECVQDMDHENMFWYRQDPGLGLRLIYFSYDVKMKEKGDIPEGYSVSREKKERFSLILESASTNQTSMYLCASSLRLLAGGPETQYFGPGTRLLVL.

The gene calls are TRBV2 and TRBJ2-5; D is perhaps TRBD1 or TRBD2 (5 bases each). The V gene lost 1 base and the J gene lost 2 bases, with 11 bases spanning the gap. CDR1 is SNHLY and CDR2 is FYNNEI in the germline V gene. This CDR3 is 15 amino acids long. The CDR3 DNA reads TGTGCCAGCAGTGAAGACTGGGGACGACAAGAGACCCAGTACTTC. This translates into CASSEDWGRQETQYF.

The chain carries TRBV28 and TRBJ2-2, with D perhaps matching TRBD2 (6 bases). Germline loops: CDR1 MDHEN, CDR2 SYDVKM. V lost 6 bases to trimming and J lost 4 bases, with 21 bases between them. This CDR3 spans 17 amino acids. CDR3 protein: CASRSPGAGYTTGELFF. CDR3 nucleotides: TGTGCCAGCAGATCACCTGGGGCGGGATATACCACCGGGGAGCTGTTTTTT.